Detailed here is one T cell receptor beta chain. Its antigen is not yet known. No per-base quality is available; no much larger clone lies one base away. The germline V gene gives CDR1 as MDHEN and CDR2 as SYDVKM. Including the terminal cysteine and phenylalanine, the CDR3 comprises 14 residues. CDR3 DNA is the only sequence kept; it has 42 bases, read in frame from the first base. After removal of 6 bases from V and 2 bases from J, the junction retains 2 bases not matched to a gene. The data were obtained in a study of cytomegalovirus exposure and HLA in healthy donors (dated by TCRdb to about 2017). About the full investigation: In an earlier analysis of 550 to 750 of the donors, 276 Gb of sequence data and some 100 million unique TCR beta sequences from about 180 million T cells were reported. An early release that covered more than 550 HLA-typed donors contained approximately 290 gigabases of sequencing data and tens of millions of unique TCR sequences. Of the 350 to 450 genotyped donors, 65% to 90% fell in the genetic ancestry cluster associated with self-reported Caucasian donors. The study aimed to test whether cataloging public T cell receptors could reveal signatures of past pathogen exposure. The study used immunosequencing to profile the T cell repertoires of approximately 630 subjects and linked those repertoires to cytomegalovirus serostatus. Besides the first cohort of approximately 670 subjects, a separate validation cohort made up of 120 different subjects was used. The study combined high-throughput TCR immunosequencing, statistical association of individual TCRs with disease status, and machine learning to predict cytomegalovirus infection status. To study patterns of TCR occurrence, a later analysis re-analyzed previously published TCR beta repertoires from more than 550 donors and added high-resolution HLA genotyping. The later analysis used no new phenotypic data to find candidate immune exposures, relying instead on TCR beta sequences and their occurrence across donors. To decide whether each TCR beta V gene segment behaved as functional or pseudogenic, an earlier analysis of over 500 of the donors relied on high-throughput TCR beta sequencing. Donor age, sex, ethnicity and CMV serostatus were compiled alongside the repertoire data. A later genetic analysis took genome-wide SNP genotypes for about three fifths of the roughly 670 donors and used that subset as a discovery cohort. Every discovery cohort repertoire had been produced on one sequencing platform. HLA typing covered class I and class II loci at four-digit resolution. Typing coverage differed by locus: A, B, C, DRB1 and DQB1 were typed in about 629-630 donors, DQA1 in about 510, DPA1 in approximately 610, and DPB1 in around 490. Five DR-DQ haplotypes were handled as single units for association and clustering because linkage in the cohort was strong. Among approximately 370 genotyped donors of the cohort, an average of around 250,000 unique TCR beta nucleotide sequences was sequenced per donor, of which approximately 19% were non-productive. The research as a whole found: Strong co-occurrence of HLA alleles, especially DR and DQ, made assigning TCR associations to individual alleles difficult. In the study, 150 to 200 TCR beta chains were listed as associated with cytomegalovirus. In a later genetic analysis, fewer N-insertions in productive TCRs were reported among donors in an Asian-associated ancestry cluster than the approximately 670-donor mean. A later analysis found that TCR association rates varied across HLA loci, with DRB1 alleles showing the most associated TCRs and HLA-C alleles the fewest. According to a later analysis, parvovirus B19, influenza, CMV and Epstein-Barr virus appeared linked to several top co-occurrence clusters. It was suggested by the authors that the approach could potentially be generalized to other disease states and immunological phenotypes. A group of highly shared sequence variants was considered likely to be a technical artifact of the sequencing pipeline. A further reported finding was that TCR beta sequences accurately predicted the HLA-A and HLA-B alleles for most subjects in the first cohort. The classifier was reported to diagnose cytomegalovirus status with high specificity and sensitivity in both the original and validation cohorts. The earlier analysis of a few hundred of the donors excluded fewer than 20 rarely observed V segments, including chromosome 9 orphons, because counts were too low. The presence/absence analyses assumed that sequencing depth was roughly uniform across donors, and that assumption may not be true. Three of the identified cytomegalovirus-associated TCR beta chains were confirmed in vitro to be specific for cytomegalovirus antigens. Linkage disequilibrium might explain the correlated functional status among segregating V segments, but an unknown experimental factor could not be excluded. According to a later analysis, most CMV-associated TCR beta chains appeared to be HLA-restricted, and the HLA associations seemed to be driven largely by CMV exposure. A later analysis associated around 16,000 TCR beta sequences with specific HLA alleles at a false discovery rate of 0.05. While some public TCRs were present in many individuals, most TCR sequences turned up only very rarely across donors. The 87-base-pair reads could not distinguish some IMGT-functional V segments, including TRBV6-2 and TRBV6-3, so those segments were excluded. The only immune exposure information available for the cohort was CMV serostatus. In this cohort, only TCR beta chains were sequenced, and detectable features were limited by the absence of alpha or paired-chain data. In a later analysis, HLA-associated TCR beta chains showed more clonal expansion and lower generation probabilities than non-associated chains that were equally common. In an earlier analysis of around 600 of the donors, most TCR beta V segments appeared in productive rearrangements about 87% or about 30% of the time, broadly matching IMGT annotations. HLA typing was unavailable for some donors at each locus, so association tests used only the typed subset. In a later genetic analysis, a missense DCLRE1C variant was associated with V-gene and J-gene trimming of TCR beta chains, and the association was replicated in an independent cohort.

Library creation used the immunoSEQ multiplex PCR assay. The multiplex PCR relied on a mix of 60 forward primers for TCR Vbeta segments and 13 reverse primers for TCR Jbeta segments. Amplification of the CDR3 region of rearranged TCR beta genes was performed with a multiplex PCR assay on genomic DNA. The amplified TCR beta libraries were sequenced on the Illumina HiSeq System as 87-base-pair reads. For the original study's pipeline: In a later analysis, 70 million to 95 million unique TCR beta chains were counted across the 500 to 850 repertoires, and around 10 million of these chains were shared by at least two donors. Raw reads were error-corrected and collapsed into unique sequences by a nearest-neighbor algorithm in which closely related sequences were merged to remove PCR and sequencing errors. To assign V, D and J gene segments, CDR3 sequences were aligned to IMGT reference sequences. Each retained sequence needed at least a six-nucleotide match to both a V gene segment and a J gene segment. A rearrangement was called productive if the CDR3 had no stop codons and remained in frame with V and J, and every other rearrangement was called non-productive. CDR3 was defined according to IMGT convention as the region running from the second conserved V-encoded cysteine to the conserved J-encoded phenylalanine. In an earlier analysis of approximately 590 of the donors, sequences lacking an unambiguous match to a single V gene segment were excluded. In an earlier analysis of several hundred of the donors, V segments were called functional above 56.7% productive rearrangements and were called segregating when the between-donor standard deviation exceeded 5%. To diagnose cytomegalovirus status from the catalog of TCR beta chain sequences, a statistical classification framework was built. In a later analysis, TCR nucleotide sequences were compared against IMGT/GENE-DB human TR gene sequences so that V and J genes could be assigned. The TCRdist pipeline was used in a later analysis to assign CDR3 sequences and most-parsimonious VDJ recombination scenarios. In a later analysis, each TCR beta chain was defined by its CDR3 amino acid sequence together with its V-gene family, and reads lacking a unique V-gene family were excluded. As a way to deal with suspected cross-contamination and a sequencing artifact, a later analysis dropped under 600 nucleotide sequences that were highly shared and had low generation probability. In a later analysis, a clonal expansion index for each public chain was calculated from normalized within-repertoire ranks of inferred template counts. Generation probabilities in a later analysis came from a VDJ recombination model fitted to out-of-frame rearrangements, and those results were checked against IGoR. Hypergeometric tests were used in a later analysis to score TCR-TCR, TCR-HLA and TCR-CMV co-occurrence, with a repertoire-size bias correction applied to the TCR pairs. To estimate false discovery rates, a later analysis permuted the HLA or CMV assignments 20 times. In a later analysis, co-occurring TCRs were grouped using DBSCAN, with TCRdist sequence similarity added in when clustering inside HLA-allele-positive subsets. Co-occurrence clustering excluded repertoires with fewer than 30,000 or more than 120,000 public chains, plus five with anomalous nucleotide sharing. Held by TCRdb, this immuneACCESS table contains in-frame sequences only and omits some clones. Under half of the omission traces to an unresolved V gene where checked; the cause of the rest is unknown. That table is the source of V, J and clone size, and D and trimming were worked out from the DNA. This sample is represented by around 110,000 clones; more than 70% of them were singletons. The top ten constitute about 8% of the sample.

The cohort comprised fewer than 750 healthy bone marrow donors. At the time of sampling, every cohort member was nominally healthy, though immune exposures that went unrecorded were likely present. The donor was CMV seronegative and was included in the group of approximately 350 seronegative cohort members. A peripheral blood sample was collected from each donor, and TCR beta sequencing was performed on peripheral blood mononuclear cells. The Qiagen DNeasy Blood Extraction Kit was used to extract genomic DNA from the blood cell samples. The specimen sequenced was PBMCs. The receptor comes from a man between 25 and 39 years old in good health and CMV-seronegative. This receptor chain uses TRBV28 and TRBJ1-3, and 9 junctional nucleotides match TRBD1. The CDR3 corresponds to CASRRDRAGNTIYF. The nucleotide sequence reads TGTGCCAGCAGGCGGGACAGGGCTGGAAACACCATATATTTT.